This paragraph reports one T cell receptor beta chain. Its antigen is not known. The data derive from a study of identical twins. Study-level points and caveats: Twins showed weaker excess sharing in their beta out-of-frame sequences. Some out-of-frame alpha sequences were shared by twins, and these showed excess low generation probability. There were fewer insertions in abundant cord blood beta clonotypes, but memory repertoires showed no such pattern.

Germline V gives CDR1 KGHSH, CDR2 LQKENI. The CDR3 runs 14 residues. Trimming removed 3 bases from V and 2 bases from J, with 11 bases in between. Template switching introduced a universal primer site, and the cDNA bore unique molecular identifiers. TCRdb redid the calling of the 5' RACE reads with MiXCR, one entry per CDR3 protein. The sample lists 200,000 to 300,000 distinct CDR3 sequences, roughly a tenth seen once, with 9% to 10% in the top ten. Sequencing input: memory T cells sorted from blood. The clonotype originates from a man aged 50 to 60 in good health. The rearrangement uses TRBV18 and TRBJ2-7; D might be TRBD2 (6 bases). The CDR3 reads CASSPNSGTYEQYF. The CDR3 DNA sequence: TGTGCCAGCTCACCGAATAGCGGTACCTACGAGCAGTACTTC.